This TCR beta chain appears in the sequencing data of a study of blood T cells in healthy people across ages. Findings of the study overall: Getting older went along with TCR beta diversity per million T cells dropping roughly linearly. Higher diversity and more naive CD4+ cells were features of long-lived donors, compared to aged donors.

This CDR3 region has 14 residues. Germline assignment: CDR1 LGHNA and CDR2 YSLEER. Regarding this clonotype: Its target is unknown.

Combining a sample-barcoded 5' primer with a J-beta primer mix, a second PCR ran for about 7 to 11 cycles. MiXCR, run by TCRdb on the 5' RACE reads, gives a single entry per CDR3 protein. Of over 600,000 distinct CDR3 sequences listed, approximately 40% were seen once; the top ten hold 25% to 30%. Each sample had at least 6 million PBMCs isolated. The V and J genes are TRBV4-3 and TRBJ2-5; D is unclear. The J call may be in error: the DNA end matches TRBJ2-7 better. Material: blood. This clonotype was obtained from an elderly man in good health. The CDR3 loop is CASSRRHDTYEQYF. CDR3 sequence (DNA): TGCGCCAGCAGCCGCAGACATGATACCTACGAGCAGTACTTC.